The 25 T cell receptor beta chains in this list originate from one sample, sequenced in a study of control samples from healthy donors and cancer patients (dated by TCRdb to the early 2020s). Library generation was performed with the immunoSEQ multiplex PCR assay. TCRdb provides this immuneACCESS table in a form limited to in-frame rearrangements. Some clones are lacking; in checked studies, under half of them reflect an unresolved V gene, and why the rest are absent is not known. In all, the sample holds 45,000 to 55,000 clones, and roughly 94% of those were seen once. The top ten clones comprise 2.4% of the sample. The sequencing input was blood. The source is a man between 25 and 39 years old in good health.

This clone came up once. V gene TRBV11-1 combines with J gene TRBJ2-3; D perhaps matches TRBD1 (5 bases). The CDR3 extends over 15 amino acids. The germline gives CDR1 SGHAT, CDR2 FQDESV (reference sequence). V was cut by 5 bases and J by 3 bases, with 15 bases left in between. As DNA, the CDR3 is TGTGCCAGCAGCCCCTACGCCAGGGTGACAGATACGCAGTATTTT. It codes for CASSPYARVTDTQYF.

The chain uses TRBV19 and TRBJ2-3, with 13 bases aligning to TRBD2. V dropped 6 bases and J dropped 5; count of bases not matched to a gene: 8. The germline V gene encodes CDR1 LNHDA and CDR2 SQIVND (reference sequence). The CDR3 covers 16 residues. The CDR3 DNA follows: TGTGCCAGTAGCGGACTAGCGGGAGCCTCAGGAGATACGCAGTATTTT. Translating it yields CASSGLAGASGDTQYF.

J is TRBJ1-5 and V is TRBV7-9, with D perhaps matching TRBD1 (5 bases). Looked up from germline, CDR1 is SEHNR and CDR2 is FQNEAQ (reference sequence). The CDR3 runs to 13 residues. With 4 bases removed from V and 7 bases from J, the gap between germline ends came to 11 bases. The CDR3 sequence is CASSWGLGQPQHF. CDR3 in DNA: TGTGCCAGCAGCTGGGGACTTGGGCAGCCCCAGCATTTT. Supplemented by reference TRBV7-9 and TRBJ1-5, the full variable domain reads DTGVSQNPRHKITKRGQNVTFRCDPISEHNRLYWYRQTLGQGPEFLTYFQNEAQLEKSRLLSDRFSAERPKGSFSTLEIQRTEQGDSAMYLCASSWGLGQPQHFGDGTRLSIL.

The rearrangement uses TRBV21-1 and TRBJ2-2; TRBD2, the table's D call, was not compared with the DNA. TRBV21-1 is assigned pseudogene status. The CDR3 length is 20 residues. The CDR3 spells CASSIRVNSGTWANTGELFF. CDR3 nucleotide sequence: TGTGCCAGCAGCATCCGGGTTAATAGCGGGACTTGGGCGAACACCGGGGAGCTGTTTTTT.

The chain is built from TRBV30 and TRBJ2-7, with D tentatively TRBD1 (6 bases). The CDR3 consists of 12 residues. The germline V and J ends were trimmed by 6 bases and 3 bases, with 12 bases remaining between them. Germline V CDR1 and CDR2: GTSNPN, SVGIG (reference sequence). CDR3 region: CACADSVYEQYF. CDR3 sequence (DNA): TGTGCCTGCGCGGACAGCGTCTACGAGCAGTACTTC.

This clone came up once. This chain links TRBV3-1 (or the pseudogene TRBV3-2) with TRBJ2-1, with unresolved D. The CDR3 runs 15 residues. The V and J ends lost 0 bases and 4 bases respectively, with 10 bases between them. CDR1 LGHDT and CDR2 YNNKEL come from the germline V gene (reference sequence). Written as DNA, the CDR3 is TGTGCCAGCAGCCAAGACGGGCAAGGATACAATGAGCAGTTCTTC. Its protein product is CASSQDGQGYNEQFF.

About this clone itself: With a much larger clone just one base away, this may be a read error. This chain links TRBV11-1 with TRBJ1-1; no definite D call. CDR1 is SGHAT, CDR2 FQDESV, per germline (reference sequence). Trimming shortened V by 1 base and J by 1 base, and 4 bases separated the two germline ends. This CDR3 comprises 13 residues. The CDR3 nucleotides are TGTGCCAGCAGCTTAGAAGGGAACACTGAAGCTTTCTTT. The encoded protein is CASSLEGNTEAFF.

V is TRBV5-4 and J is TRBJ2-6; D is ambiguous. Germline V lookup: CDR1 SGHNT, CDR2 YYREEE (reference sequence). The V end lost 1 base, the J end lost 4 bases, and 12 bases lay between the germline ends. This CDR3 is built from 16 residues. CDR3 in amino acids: CASSLLATIGANVLTF. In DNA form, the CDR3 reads TGTGCCAGCAGCTTGCTTGCGACCATAGGGGCCAACGTCCTGACTTTC.

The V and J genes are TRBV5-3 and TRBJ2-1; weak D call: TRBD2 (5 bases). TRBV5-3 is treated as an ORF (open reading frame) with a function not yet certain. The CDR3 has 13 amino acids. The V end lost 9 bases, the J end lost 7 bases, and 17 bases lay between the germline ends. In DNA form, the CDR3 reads TGTGCCAAGAATAGCGTACTGGGTAATGAGCAGTTCTTC. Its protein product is CAKNSVLGNEQFF.

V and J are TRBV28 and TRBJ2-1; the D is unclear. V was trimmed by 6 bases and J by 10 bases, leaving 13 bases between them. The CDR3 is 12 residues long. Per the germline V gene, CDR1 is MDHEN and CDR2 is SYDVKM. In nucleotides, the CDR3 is TGTGCCAGCAGCGACCTGGTGGGCGAGCAGTTCTTC. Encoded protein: CASSDLVGEQFF.

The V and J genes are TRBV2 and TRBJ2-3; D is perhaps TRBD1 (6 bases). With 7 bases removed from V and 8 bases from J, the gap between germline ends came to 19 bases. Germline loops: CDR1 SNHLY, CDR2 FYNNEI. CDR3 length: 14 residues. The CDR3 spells CASKGVSDPGTQYF. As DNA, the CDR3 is TGTGCCAGCAAGGGGGTCAGTGATCCGGGTACGCAGTATTTT.

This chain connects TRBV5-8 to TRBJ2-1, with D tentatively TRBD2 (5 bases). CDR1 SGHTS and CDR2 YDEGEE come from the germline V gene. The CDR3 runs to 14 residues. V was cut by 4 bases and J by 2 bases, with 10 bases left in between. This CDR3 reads CASSLTGTYNEQFF. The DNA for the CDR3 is TGTGCCAGCAGCCTAACCGGGACCTACAATGAGCAGTTCTTC.

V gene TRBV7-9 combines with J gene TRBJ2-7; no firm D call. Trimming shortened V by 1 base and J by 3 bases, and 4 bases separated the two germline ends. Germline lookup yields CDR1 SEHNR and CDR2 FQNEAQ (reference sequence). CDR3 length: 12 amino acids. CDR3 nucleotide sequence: TGTGCCAGCAGCTTAGGGGACTACGAGCAGTACTTC. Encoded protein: CASSLGDYEQYF. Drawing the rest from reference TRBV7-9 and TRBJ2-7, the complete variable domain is DTGVSQNPRHKITKRGQNVTFRCDPISEHNRLYWYRQTLGQGPEFLTYFQNEAQLEKSRLLSDRFSAERPKGSFSTLEIQRTEQGDSAMYLCASSLGDYEQYFGPGTRLTVT.

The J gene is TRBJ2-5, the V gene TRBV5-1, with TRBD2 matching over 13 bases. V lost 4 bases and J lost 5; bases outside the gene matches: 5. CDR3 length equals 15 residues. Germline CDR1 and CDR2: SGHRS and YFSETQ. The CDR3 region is CASSPWTSGSETQYF. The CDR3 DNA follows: TGCGCCAGCAGCCCCTGGACTAGCGGGAGCGAGACCCAGTACTTC.

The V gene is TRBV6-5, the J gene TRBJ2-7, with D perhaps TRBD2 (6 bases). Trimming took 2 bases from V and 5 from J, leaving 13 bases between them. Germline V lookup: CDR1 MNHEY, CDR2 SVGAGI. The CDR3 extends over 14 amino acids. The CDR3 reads CASSYGPGVNEQYF. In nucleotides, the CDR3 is TGTGCCAGCAGTTACGGGCCGGGAGTTAACGAGCAGTACTTC.

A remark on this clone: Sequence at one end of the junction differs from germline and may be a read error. The CDR3 spells CASSLGSIDTQYF. The CDR3, as DNA: TGTGCCAGCAGCCTGGGGAGCATAGATACGCAGTATTTT. This chain links TRBV9 with TRBJ2-3; tentative D call: TRBD2 (5 bases). Germline CDR1 is SGDLS and CDR2 is YYNGEE. The length of the CDR3 is 13 residues.

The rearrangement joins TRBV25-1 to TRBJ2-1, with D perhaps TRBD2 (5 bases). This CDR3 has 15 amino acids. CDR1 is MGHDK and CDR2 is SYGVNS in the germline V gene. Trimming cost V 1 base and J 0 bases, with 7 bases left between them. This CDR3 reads CASSEFTSSYNEQFF. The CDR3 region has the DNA TGTGCCAGCAGTGAATTCACTAGCTCCTACAATGAGCAGTTCTTC.

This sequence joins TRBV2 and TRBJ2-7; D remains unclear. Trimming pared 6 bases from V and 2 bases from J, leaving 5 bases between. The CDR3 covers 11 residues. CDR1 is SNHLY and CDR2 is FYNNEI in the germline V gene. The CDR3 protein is CASSLTYEQYF. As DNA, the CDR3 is TGTGCCAGCAGCCTGACCTACGAGCAGTACTTC. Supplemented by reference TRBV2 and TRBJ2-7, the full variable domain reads EPEVTQTPSHQVTQMGQEVILRCVPISNHLYFYWYRQILGQKVEFLVSFYNNEISEKSEIFDDQFSVERPDGSNFTLKIRSTKLEDSAMYFCASSLTYEQYFGPGTRLTVT.

DNA of the CDR3: TGCGCCAGCAGCTTTATTGAGTGGAGCAATCAGCCCCAGCATTTT. It yields the protein CASSFIEWSNQPQHF. The rearrangement links TRBV5-1 to TRBJ1-5; D is unresolved. V shed 2 bases and J shed 1 base, with 10 bases lying between them. CDR3 length: 15 residues. The germline V gene encodes CDR1 SGHRS and CDR2 YFSETQ. Full variable domain (rest looked up from reference TRBV5-1 and TRBJ1-5): KAGVTQTPRYLIKTRGQQVTLSCSPISGHRSVSWYQQTPGQGLQFLFEYFSETQRNKGNFPGRFSGRQFSNSRSEMNVSTLELGDSALYLCASSFIEWSNQPQHFGDGTRLSIL.

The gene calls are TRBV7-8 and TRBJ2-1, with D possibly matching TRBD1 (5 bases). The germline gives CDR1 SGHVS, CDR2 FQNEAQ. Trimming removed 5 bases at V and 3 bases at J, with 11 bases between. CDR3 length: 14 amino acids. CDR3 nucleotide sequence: TGTGCCAGCAGCCCGCGGCAGGGCTACAATGAGCAGTTCTTC. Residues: CASSPRQGYNEQFF.

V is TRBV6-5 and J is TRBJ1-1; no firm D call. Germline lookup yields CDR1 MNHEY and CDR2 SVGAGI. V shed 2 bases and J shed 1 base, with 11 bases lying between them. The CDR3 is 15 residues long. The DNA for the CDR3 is TGTGCCAGCAGTTACCTGACTGGTGCGAACACTGAAGCTTTCTTT. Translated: CASSYLTGANTEAFF.

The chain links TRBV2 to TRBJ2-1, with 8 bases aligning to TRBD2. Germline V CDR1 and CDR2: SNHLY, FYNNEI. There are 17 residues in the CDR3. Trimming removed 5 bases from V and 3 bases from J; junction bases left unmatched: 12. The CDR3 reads CASSIYLSGKGYNEQFF. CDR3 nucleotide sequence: TGTGCCAGCAGTATCTACCTTAGCGGGAAGGGCTACAATGAGCAGTTCTTC.

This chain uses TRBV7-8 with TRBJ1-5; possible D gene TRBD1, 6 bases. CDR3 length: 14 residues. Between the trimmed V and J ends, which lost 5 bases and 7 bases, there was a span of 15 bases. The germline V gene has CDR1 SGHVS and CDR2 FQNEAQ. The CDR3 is CASSPDGGLQPQHF. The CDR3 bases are TGTGCCAGCAGCCCCGACGGGGGGCTGCAGCCCCAGCATTTT.

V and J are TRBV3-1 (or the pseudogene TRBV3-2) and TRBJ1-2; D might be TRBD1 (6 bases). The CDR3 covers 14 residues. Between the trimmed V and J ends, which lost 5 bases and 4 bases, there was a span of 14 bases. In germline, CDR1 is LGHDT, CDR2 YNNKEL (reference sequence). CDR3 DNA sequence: TGTGCCAGCAGCTTTAAGCGGGGGCCCTATGGCTACACCTTC. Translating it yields CASSFKRGPYGYTF.

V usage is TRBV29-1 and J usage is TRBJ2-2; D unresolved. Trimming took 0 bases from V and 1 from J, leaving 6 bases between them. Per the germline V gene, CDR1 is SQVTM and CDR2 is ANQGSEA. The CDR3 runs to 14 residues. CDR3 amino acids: CSVEEEMNTGELFF. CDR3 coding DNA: TGCAGCGTTGAAGAGGAGATGAACACCGGGGAGCTGTTTTTT.